Described below is a single TCR beta chain sequence and its context. These data originate in a study of blood T cell repertoires in COVID-19. Study-level information: Donors in the United States, Italy and Spain gave samples during acute or convalescent COVID-19.

Trimming took off 4 bases at V and 0 bases at J, with 5 bases between the two ends. In germline, CDR1 is SGHRS, CDR2 YFSETQ. This CDR3 is built from 13 residues. Assay used: immunoSEQ multiplex PCR; TCRdb lists only in-frame clones, some missing. The table shows roughly 80,000 clones, with about 80% occurring only once. The V gene is TRBV5-1, the J gene TRBJ1-5; D is unresolved. This sequence originates from a human donor in a cohort sampled during active COVID-19. The sequencing input was peripheral blood. The CDR3 DNA reads as TGCGCCAGCAGCCGGTATAGCAATCAGCCCCAGCATTTT. Translating it yields CASSRYSNQPQHF.